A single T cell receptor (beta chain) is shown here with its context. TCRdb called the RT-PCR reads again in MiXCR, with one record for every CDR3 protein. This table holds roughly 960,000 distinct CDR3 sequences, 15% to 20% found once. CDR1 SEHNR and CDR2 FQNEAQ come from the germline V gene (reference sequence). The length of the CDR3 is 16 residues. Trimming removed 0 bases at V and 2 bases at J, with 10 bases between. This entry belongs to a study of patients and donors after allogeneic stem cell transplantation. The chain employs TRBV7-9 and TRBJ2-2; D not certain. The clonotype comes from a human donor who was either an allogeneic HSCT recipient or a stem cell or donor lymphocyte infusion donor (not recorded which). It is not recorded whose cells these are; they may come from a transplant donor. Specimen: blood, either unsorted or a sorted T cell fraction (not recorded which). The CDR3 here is CASSLALGYNTGELFF. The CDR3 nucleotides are TGTGCCAGCAGCTTAGCGTTGGGATACAACACCGGGGAGCTGTTTTTT.